This TCR beta chain comes out of a study of blood T cell repertoires in COVID-19. On the study more broadly: PBMCs, B-cell-depleted T cells, or T cells were the source of the cDNA or gDNA that made up the material.

Germline values: CDR1 SGHTA, CDR2 FQGNSA. J lost 7 bases, V lost 1 base, and 6 bases had no gene match. The CDR3 has 15 amino acids. Generated by immunoSEQ multiplex PCR, the TCRdb table keeps only in-frame clones and is missing some. Of about 220,000 clones listed, about four fifths are singletons. Cohort allocation depended upon clinical history that participants reported. The sequencing sample was made of PBMCs or T cells enriched from blood (not recorded which). This chain links TRBV7-2 with TRBJ2-1, with 8 bases that match TRBD2. This TCR derives from a woman between 40 and 50 years old with acute COVID-19. The CDR3 DNA is TGTGCCAGCAGCTTAGGGGGACTAGTTCGGAATGAGCAGTTCTTC. This encodes CASSLGGLVRNEQFF.